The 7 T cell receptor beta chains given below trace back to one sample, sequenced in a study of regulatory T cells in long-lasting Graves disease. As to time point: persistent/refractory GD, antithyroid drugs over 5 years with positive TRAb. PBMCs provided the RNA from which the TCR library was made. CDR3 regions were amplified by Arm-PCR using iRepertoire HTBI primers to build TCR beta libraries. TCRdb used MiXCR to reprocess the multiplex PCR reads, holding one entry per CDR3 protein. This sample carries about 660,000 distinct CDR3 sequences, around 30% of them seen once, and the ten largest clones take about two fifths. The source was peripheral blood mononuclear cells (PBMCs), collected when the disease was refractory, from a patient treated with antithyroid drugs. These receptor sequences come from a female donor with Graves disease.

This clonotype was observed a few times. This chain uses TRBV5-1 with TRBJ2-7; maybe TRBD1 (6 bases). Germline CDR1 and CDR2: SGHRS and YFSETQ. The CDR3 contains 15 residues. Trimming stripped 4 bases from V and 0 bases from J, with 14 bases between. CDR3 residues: CASSPDRTVSYEQYF. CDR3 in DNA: TGCGCCAGCAGCCCTGATAGGACAGTCTCCTACGAGCAGTACTTC.

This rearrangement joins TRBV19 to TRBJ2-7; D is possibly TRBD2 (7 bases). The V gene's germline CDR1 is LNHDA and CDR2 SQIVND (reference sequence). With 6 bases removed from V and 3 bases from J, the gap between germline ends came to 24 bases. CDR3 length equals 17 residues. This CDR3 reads CASRNRGGDRLNYEQYF. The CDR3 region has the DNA TGTGCCAGTAGGAATAGAGGGGGGGACCGCCTTAACTACGAGCAGTACTTC.

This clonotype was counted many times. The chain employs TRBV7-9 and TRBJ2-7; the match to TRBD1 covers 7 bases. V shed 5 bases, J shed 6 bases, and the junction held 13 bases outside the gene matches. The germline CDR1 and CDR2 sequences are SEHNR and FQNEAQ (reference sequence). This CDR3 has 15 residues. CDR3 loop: CASSVGQVVSLEQYF. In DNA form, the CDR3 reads TGTGCCAGCAGCGTCGGACAGGTCGTAAGCCTCGAGCAGTACTTC. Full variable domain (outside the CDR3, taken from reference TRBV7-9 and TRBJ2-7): DTGVSQNPRHKITKRGQNVTFRCDPISEHNRLYWYRQTLGQGPEFLTYFQNEAQLEKSRLLSDRFSAERPKGSFSTLEIQRTEQGDSAMYLCASSVGQVVSLEQYFGPGTRLTVT.

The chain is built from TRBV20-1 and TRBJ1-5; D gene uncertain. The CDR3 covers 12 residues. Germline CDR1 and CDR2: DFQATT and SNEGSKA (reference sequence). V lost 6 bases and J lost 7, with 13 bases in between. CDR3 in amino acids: CSASNGEQPQHF. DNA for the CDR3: TGCAGTGCAAGTAACGGGGAACAGCCCCAGCATTTT.

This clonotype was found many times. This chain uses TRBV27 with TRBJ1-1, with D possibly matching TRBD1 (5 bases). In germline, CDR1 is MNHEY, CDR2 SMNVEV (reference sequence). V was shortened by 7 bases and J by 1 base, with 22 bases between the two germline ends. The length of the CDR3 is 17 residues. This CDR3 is CASKVIQTGGENTEAFF. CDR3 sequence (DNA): TGTGCCAGCAAGGTGATCCAGACGGGGGGTGAGAACACTGAAGCTTTCTTT.

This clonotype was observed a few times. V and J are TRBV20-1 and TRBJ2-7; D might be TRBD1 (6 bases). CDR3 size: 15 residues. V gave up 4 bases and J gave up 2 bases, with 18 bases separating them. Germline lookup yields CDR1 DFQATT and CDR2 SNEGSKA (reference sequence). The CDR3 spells CSAKQGLGYAYEQYF. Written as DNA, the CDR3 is TGCAGTGCTAAGCAGGGGCTCGGGTATGCCTACGAGCAGTACTTC.

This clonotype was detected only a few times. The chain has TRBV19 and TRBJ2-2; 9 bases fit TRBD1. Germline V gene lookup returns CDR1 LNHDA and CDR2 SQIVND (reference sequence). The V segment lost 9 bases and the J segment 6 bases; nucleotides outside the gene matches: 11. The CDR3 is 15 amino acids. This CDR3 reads CASIAGTGTPGELFF. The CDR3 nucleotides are TGTGCCAGCATTGCCGGGACAGGGACCCCCGGGGAGCTGTTTTTT.